Reported below is one T cell receptor beta chain. Its antigen is undetermined. The CDR3 consists of 11 residues. Germline loops: CDR1 SNHLY, CDR2 FYNNEI. The V end was cut by 4 bases, the J end by 4 bases, with 4 bases between. These data originate in a study of response to subunit inactivated influenza vaccine. Study-level points and caveats: Authors suggested each seasonal flu vaccination may recruit only limited numbers of new T cells.

TCRdb passed the RT-PCR reads through MiXCR, listing each CDR3 protein once. The table lists about 520,000 distinct CDR3 sequences, more than 7% of them singletons. The starting material was PBMCs from blood, obtained about 24 months after vaccination. This sequence originates from a man aged 45-69 years who received an inactivated influenza vaccine. The chain has TRBV2 and TRBJ1-1; D is unresolved. The CDR3 nucleotides read TGTGCCAGCAGTGTAGCCACTGAAGCTTTCTTT. Amino acid sequence: CASSVATEAFF. Variable domain in full (rest from reference TRBV2 and TRBJ1-1): EPEVTQTPSHQVTQMGQEVILRCVPISNHLYFYWYRQILGQKVEFLVSFYNNEISEKSEIFDDQFSVERPDGSNFTLKIRSTKLEDSAMYFCASSVATEAFFGQGTRLTVV.